The 17 T cell receptor beta chains below all came from one sample that was sequenced in a study of blood T cell repertoires in COVID-19. Some clones are missing from TCRdb's copy, which holds only in-frame ones; the method was immunoSEQ multiplex PCR. The sample consists of some 490,000 clones, around 85% of them appearing once. Input material: PBMCs or T cells enriched from blood (not recorded which). Receptors originate from a woman aged 60-75 years who had recovered from COVID-19.

The chain links TRBV27 to TRBJ1-1; tentative D call: TRBD1 (5 bases). V was trimmed by 2 bases and J by 5 bases, leaving 12 bases between them. Germline V gene lookup returns CDR1 MNHEY and CDR2 SMNVEV (reference sequence). This CDR3 region has 14 residues. Written as DNA, the CDR3 is TGTGCCAGCAGTTTAGGTACAGGTAGTACTGAAGCTTTCTTT. It translates to CASSLGTGSTEAFF.

This chain uses TRBV5-6 with TRBJ1-6; D gene uncertain. The CDR3 extends over 17 amino acids. Per germline, CDR1 SGHDT and CDR2 YYEEEE. Between the trimmed V and J ends, which lost 2 bases and 4 bases, there was a span of 16 bases. In DNA form, the CDR3 reads TGTGCCAGCAGCTTTATTGGTAGCGGTTTATATAATTCACCCCTCCACTTT. Protein product: CASSFIGSGLYNSPLHF.

This clone was picked up one time. The chain is built from TRBV6-1 and TRBJ1-6; no firm D call. The CDR3 runs 18 residues. The V end was cut by 2 bases, the J end by 0 bases, with 14 bases between. The V gene's germline CDR1 is MNHNS and CDR2 SASEGT. CDR3 amino acids: CASSERLGTSSYNSPLHF. The CDR3 DNA is TGTGCCAGCAGTGAAAGGCTAGGCACTAGCTCCTATAATTCACCCCTCCACTTT.

The rearrangement links TRBV7-2 to TRBJ2-2, with a possible D match to TRBD1 (6 bases). The CDR3 totals 14 residues. The V end was cut by 3 bases, the J end by 5 bases, with 10 bases between. Per germline, CDR1 SGHTA and CDR2 FQGNSA. This CDR3 reads CASSLTGRTGELFF. The CDR3 DNA is TGTGCCAGCAGCTTGACAGGACGAACCGGGGAGCTGTTTTTT.

This chain uses TRBV5-1 with TRBJ2-5, with D possibly being TRBD2 (6 bases). The V end was cut by 4 bases, the J end by 2 bases, with 12 bases between. Germline V gives CDR1 SGHRS, CDR2 YFSETQ. The CDR3 loop spans 14 amino acids. The CDR3 DNA reads TGCGCCAGCAGCAAAGGGACTGCACAAGAGACCCAGTACTTC. Protein product: CASSKGTAQETQYF.

The genes are TRBV6-5 and TRBJ1-4; tentative D call: TRBD1 (5 bases). CDR1 and CDR2 from the germline V gene are MNHEY and SVGAGI. This CDR3 is built from 13 residues. Trimming stripped 7 bases from V and 8 bases from J, with 14 bases between. The CDR3 coding sequence is TGTGCCAGCACCCCCCCGGGGGGGGAAAAACTGTTTTTT. Translating it yields CASTPPGGEKLFF.

This chain links TRBV6-5 with TRBJ2-4; TRBD2 is a possible D gene (6 bases). Germline CDR1 and CDR2: MNHEY and SVGAGI. V was pared by 5 bases and J by 7 bases, with 6 bases between. The length of the CDR3 is 11 residues. This CDR3 reads CASSRGNIQYF. The CDR3 nucleotides read TGTGCCAGCAGTCGGGGGAACATTCAGTACTTC.

The chain employs TRBV5-5 and TRBJ1-1; D gene uncertain. The CDR3 length is 17 residues. Germline CDR1 and CDR2: SGHKS and YYEKEE (reference sequence). V lost 5 bases and J 1 base, leaving 21 bases between the germline ends. The CDR3, as DNA: TGTGCCAGCAGAAATCAGGCCAGATCTCTCTCGAACACTGAAGCTTTCTTT. The encoded protein is CASRNQARSLSNTEAFF. Full variable domain (rest looked up from reference TRBV5-5 and TRBJ1-1): DAGVTQSPTHLIKTRGQQVTLRCSPISGHKSVSWYQQVLGQGPQFIFQYYEKEERGRGNFPDRFSARQFPNYSSELNVNALLLGDSALYLCASRNQARSLSNTEAFFGQGTRLTVV.

The chain joins TRBV5-1 to TRBJ2-4, with D possibly being TRBD1 (6 bases). This CDR3 region has 14 residues. Germline values: CDR1 SGHRS, CDR2 YFSETQ. Trimming stripped 4 bases from V and 13 bases from J, with 21 bases between. For the CDR3, the DNA is TGCGCCAGCAGCCCGGGCTCGACTACCACAGGGCAGTACTTC. This gives the protein CASSPGSTTTGQYF.

The J gene is TRBJ1-5, the V gene TRBV5-8; D might be TRBD1 (6 bases). From germline, CDR1 is SGHTS and CDR2 YDEGEE. This CDR3 comprises 14 residues. V was cut by 4 bases and J by 2 bases, with 10 bases left in between. The CDR3 reads CASSDRQGNQPQHF. The DNA for the CDR3 is TGTGCCAGCAGCGATCGACAGGGCAATCAGCCCCAGCATTTT.

The chain is built from TRBV11-2 and TRBJ2-7; 13 positions agree with TRBD2. Looked up from germline, CDR1 is SGHAT and CDR2 is FQNNGV. V dropped 6 bases and J dropped 5; count of bases not matched to a gene: 4. The CDR3 totals 14 residues. This chain's CDR3 is CASRRLAGGNEQYV. The DNA for the CDR3 is TGTGCCAGCAGGCGACTAGCGGGGGGAAACGAGCAGTACGTC.

With regard to this clone: Other DNA sequences in this specimen translate into the identical CDR3. This chain uses TRBV2 with TRBJ1-1; D call uncertain. This CDR3 region has 13 residues. Trimming cost V 6 bases and J 0 bases, with 8 bases left between them. Germline V gene data show CDR1 as SNHLY and CDR2 as FYNNEI. The CDR3 DNA follows: TGTGCCAGCAGCGTTTACATGAACACTGAAGCTTTCTTT. This codes for CASSVYMNTEAFF.

In its sample, this clone was seen once. The genes are TRBV23-1 and TRBJ1-3; 8 bases agree with TRBD1. TRBV23-1 is an ORF, with its function uncertain. The CDR3 has 15 amino acids. The V and J ends lost 7 bases and 4 bases, in that order; junction bases with no gene match: 9. CDR3: CASTRDRGEGNTIYF. The DNA of the CDR3 is TGCGCCAGCACCCGAGACAGGGGCGAAGGAAACACCATATATTTT.

The V call is TRBV9, the J call TRBJ2-5, with D maybe TRBD1 (7 bases). This CDR3 comprises 13 residues. V lost 4 bases and J lost 7, with 14 bases in between. The germline V gene encodes CDR1 SGDLS and CDR2 YYNGEE. The CDR3 reads CASSRGAGGTQYF. CDR3 in DNA: TGTGCCAGCAGCAGGGGGGCAGGGGGGACCCAGTACTTC. The variable domain in full, completed from reference TRBV9 and TRBJ2-5, reads DSGVTQTPKHLITATGQRVTLRCSPRSGDLSVYWYQQSLDQGLQFLIQYYNGEERAKGNILERFSAQQFPDLHSELNLSSLELGDSALYFCASSRGAGGTQYFGPGTRLLVL.

DNA of the CDR3: TGTGCCAGCAGCCAAGACCCACAGGGGCAGCAGGGCTACACCTTC. Its protein product is CASSQDPQGQQGYTF. J is TRBJ1-2 and V is TRBV4-2; 7 nucleotides agree with TRBD1. CDR1 and CDR2 (germline): LGHNA, YNFKEQ. This CDR3 spans 15 amino acids. The V segment lost 0 bases and the J segment 8 bases; nucleotides outside the gene matches: 9.

The chain couples TRBV30 to TRBJ1-2; D is possibly TRBD1 (6 bases). The CDR3 sequence is 15 residues long. Germline V gene data show CDR1 as GTSNPN and CDR2 as SVGIG (reference sequence). With 2 bases removed from V and 3 bases from J, the gap between germline ends came to 16 bases. The CDR3 region is CAWSTPTGRYYGYTF. The CDR3 nucleotides read TGTGCCTGGAGTACCCCGACAGGCCGATACTATGGCTACACCTTC.

The chain employs TRBV7-2 and TRBJ1-6, with 7 bases matching TRBD1. The germline gives CDR1 SGHTA, CDR2 FQGNSA. The CDR3 runs to 13 residues. With V trimmed by 0 bases and J by 15 bases, 5 bases remained unmatched. CDR3 amino acids: CASSLAQGNRLHF. CDR3 in DNA: TGTGCCAGCAGCTTAGCACAGGGGAATCGCCTCCACTTT.